The T cell receptor beta chain under discussion was sequenced for a study of regulatory and conventional T cells in RAG deficiency. The germline V gene has CDR1 SGHDT and CDR2 YYEEEE. The junction had 8 bases not matched to a gene; V was cut back by 2 bases and J by 14 bases. The CDR3 spans 13 residues. Clones were read by immunoSEQ multiplex PCR, and TCRdb kept only the in-frame ones, dropping some. Of about 30,000 clones detected, 76% appear once; the ten largest clones hold around 3.4%. The sorted conventional CD4+ T cells were CD25-low and CD127-high, with genomic DNA sequenced. These same data were also listed under a study on regulatory T cells. That work states: The primer mix had 52 TRBV and 13 TRBJ primers.

The specimen was CD4+ effector T cells sorted from blood. The chain carries TRBV5-6 and TRBJ1-4, with 8 positions matching TRBD1. The receptor comes from a human donor in good health. CDR3 amino acids: CASSFAGGYGLFF. CDR3 nucleotide sequence: TGTGCCAGCAGCTTTGCAGGGGGCTACGGGCTGTTTTTT. The variable domain in full, completed from reference TRBV5-6 and TRBJ1-4, reads DAGVTQSPTHLIKTRGQQVTLRCSPKSGHDTVSWYQQALGQGPQFIFQYYEEEERQRGNFPDRFSGHQFPNYSSELNVNALLLGDSALYLCASSFAGGYGLFFGSGTQLSVL.